These 7 T cell receptor beta chains were sequenced from one sample in a study of T cell repertoires in cytomegalovirus infection. A single record per CDR3 protein comes from TCRdb applying MiXCR to the reads. This table has fewer than 250,000 distinct CDR3 sequences, roughly 12% appearing once. Sequenced sample: PBMCs. Receptors originate from a human donor in good health (CMV status not recorded). Some clones in this sample may be carry-over from other donors' samples.

This clonotype was found many times. The CDR3 coding sequence is TGTGCCAGCAGAGCGTCCGGGACAGGGGGCAACTATGGCTACACCTTC. Translated, it gives CASRASGTGGNYGYTF. This rearrangement joins TRBV6-6 to TRBJ1-2; 12 positions match TRBD1. V gave up 6 bases and J gave up 2 bases; unmatched junction bases: 7. CDR3 size: 16 residues. In germline, CDR1 is MNHNY, CDR2 SVGAGI (reference sequence).

This clonotype has ten or more counts. The V and J genes are TRBV7-6 and TRBJ2-2; D is uncertain. V lost 5 bases and J lost 2, with 6 bases in between. This CDR3 is 13 amino acids long. Germline V CDR1 and CDR2: SGHVS, FNYEAQ. CDR3 residues: CASSALNTGELFF. The DNA of the CDR3 is TGTGCCAGCAGCGCCCTAAACACCGGGGAGCTGTTTTTT.

There are many counts of this clonotype. CDR3 amino acids: CASSSGTGVTGNTIYF. The CDR3 DNA sequence: TGTGCCAGCAGCTCCGGGACAGGGGTCACCGGAAACACCATATATTTT. The chain employs TRBV7-2 and TRBJ1-3, with 10 bases matching TRBD1. CDR1 and CDR2 (germline): SGHTA, FQGNSA. Trimming removed 4 bases from V and 4 bases from J; junction bases left unmatched: 7. This CDR3 is built from 16 residues.

In its sample, this clonotype was seen many times. The rearrangement joins TRBV7-2 to TRBJ2-3; no clear D gene. Looked up from germline, CDR1 is SGHTA and CDR2 is FQGNSA. The CDR3 is 12 residues long. V lost 6 bases and J 7 bases, leaving 11 bases between the germline ends. CDR3 DNA sequence: TGTGCCAGCAGTAACTTACTGAATACGCAGTATTTT. This translates into CASSNLLNTQYF. Full variable domain (outside the CDR3, taken from reference TRBV7-2 and TRBJ2-3): GAGVSQSPSNKVTEKGKDVELRCDPISGHTALYWYRQSLGQGLEFLIYFQGNSAPDKSGLPSDRFSAERTGGSVSTLTIQRTQQEDSAVYLCASSNLLNTQYFGPGTRLTVL.

Many counts were recorded for this clonotype. The gene calls are TRBV6-1 and TRBJ2-1, with D possibly called TRBD1 or TRBD2 (5 bases each). The germline CDR1 and CDR2 sequences are MNHNS and SASEGT. This CDR3 is 15 amino acids long. Trimming stripped 8 bases from V and 0 bases from J, with 14 bases between. The CDR3 loop is CASWDGRTSYNEQFF. Written as DNA, the CDR3 is TGTGCCAGCTGGGACGGTCGTACCTCCTACAATGAGCAGTTCTTC.

This clonotype has at least ten counts. V is TRBV12-3 or TRBV12-4 and J is TRBJ2-5; TRBD1 might be the D (6 bases). The ends were cut back, 5 bases at V and 5 bases at J, with 21 bases in the middle. The CDR3 sequence is 16 residues long. This CDR3 reads CASSPRGATGRETQYF. The CDR3 DNA sequence: TGTGCCAGCAGTCCCAGGGGCGCCACAGGGCGGGAGACCCAGTACTTC.

In its sample, this clonotype was seen many times. The rearrangement links TRBV6-1 to TRBJ2-7; D may match TRBD1 or TRBD2 (5 bases each). CDR1 and CDR2 (germline): MNHNS, SASEGT. V lost 5 bases to trimming and J lost 9 bases, with 26 bases between them. The CDR3 runs to 16 residues. CDR3 sequence: CASSYGTGRMGVGQYF. The CDR3, as DNA: TGTGCCAGCAGTTACGGGACGGGAAGGATGGGGGTCGGGCAGTACTTC.